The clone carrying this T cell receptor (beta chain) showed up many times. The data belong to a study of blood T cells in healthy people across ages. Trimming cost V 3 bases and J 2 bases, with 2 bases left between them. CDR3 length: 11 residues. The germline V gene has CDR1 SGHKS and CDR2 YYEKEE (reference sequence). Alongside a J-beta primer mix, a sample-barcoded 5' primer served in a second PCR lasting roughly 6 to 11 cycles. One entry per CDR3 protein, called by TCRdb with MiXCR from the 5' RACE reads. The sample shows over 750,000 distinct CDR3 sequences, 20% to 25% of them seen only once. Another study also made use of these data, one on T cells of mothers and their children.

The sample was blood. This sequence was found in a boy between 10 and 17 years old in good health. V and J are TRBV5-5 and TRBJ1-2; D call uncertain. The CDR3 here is CASSSNYGYTF. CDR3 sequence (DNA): TGTGCCAGCAGCTCCAACTATGGCTACACCTTC.